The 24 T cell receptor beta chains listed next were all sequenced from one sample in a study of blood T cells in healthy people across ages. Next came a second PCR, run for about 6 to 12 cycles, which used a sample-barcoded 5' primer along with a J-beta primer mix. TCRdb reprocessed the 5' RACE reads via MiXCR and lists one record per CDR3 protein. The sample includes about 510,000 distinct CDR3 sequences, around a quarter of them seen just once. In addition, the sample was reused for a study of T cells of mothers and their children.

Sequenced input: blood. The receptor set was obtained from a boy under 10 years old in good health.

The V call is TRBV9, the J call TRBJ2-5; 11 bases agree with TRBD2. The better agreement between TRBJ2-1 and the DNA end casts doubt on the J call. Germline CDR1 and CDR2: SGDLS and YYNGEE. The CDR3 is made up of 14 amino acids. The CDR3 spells CASSVTSGKDEQFF. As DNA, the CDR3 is TGTGCCAGCAGCGTGACTAGCGGGAAGGATGAGCAGTTCTTC.

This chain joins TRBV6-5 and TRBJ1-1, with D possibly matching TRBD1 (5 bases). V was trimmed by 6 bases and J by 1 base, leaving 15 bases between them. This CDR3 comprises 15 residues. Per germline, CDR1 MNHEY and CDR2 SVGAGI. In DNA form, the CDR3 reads TGTGCCAGCAGCCCGCAGGGAGTGGGGAACACTGAAGCTTTCTTT. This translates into CASSPQGVGNTEAFF.

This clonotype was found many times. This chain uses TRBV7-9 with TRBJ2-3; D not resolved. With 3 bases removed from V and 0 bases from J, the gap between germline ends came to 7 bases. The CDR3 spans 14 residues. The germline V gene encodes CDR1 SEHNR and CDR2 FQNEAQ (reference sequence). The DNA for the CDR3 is TGTGCCAGCAGCTTTCCCCCCAGCACAGATACGCAGTATTTT. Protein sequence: CASSFPPSTDTQYF.

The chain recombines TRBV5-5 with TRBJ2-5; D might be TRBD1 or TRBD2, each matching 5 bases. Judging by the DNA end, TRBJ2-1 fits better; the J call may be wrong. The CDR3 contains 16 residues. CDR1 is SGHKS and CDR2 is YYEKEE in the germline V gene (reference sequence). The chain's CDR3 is CASSLAVRDPYNEQFF. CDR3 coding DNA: TGTGCCAGCAGCTTGGCGGTTAGGGACCCGTACAATGAGCAGTTCTTC.

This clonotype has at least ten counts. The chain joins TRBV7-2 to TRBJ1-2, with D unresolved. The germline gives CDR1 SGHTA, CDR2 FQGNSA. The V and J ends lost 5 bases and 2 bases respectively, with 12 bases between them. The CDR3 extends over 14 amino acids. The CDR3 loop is CASSASSTNYGYTF. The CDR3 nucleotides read TGTGCCAGCAGCGCAAGTTCAACCAACTATGGCTACACCTTC.

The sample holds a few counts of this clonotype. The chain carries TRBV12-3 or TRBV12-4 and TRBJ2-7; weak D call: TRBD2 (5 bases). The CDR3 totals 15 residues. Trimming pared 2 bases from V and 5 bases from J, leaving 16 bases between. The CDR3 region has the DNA TGTGCCAGCAGTTTATCGTCAGGAGGAAGGGACGAGCAGTACTTC. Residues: CASSLSSGGRDEQYF.

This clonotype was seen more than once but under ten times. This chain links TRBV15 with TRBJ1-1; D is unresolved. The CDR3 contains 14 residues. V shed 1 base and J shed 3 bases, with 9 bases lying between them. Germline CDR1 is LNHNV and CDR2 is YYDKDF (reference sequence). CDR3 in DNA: TGTGCCACCAGCAGAGCCGACCAGCACACTGAAGCTTTCTTT. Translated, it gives CATSRADQHTEAFF.

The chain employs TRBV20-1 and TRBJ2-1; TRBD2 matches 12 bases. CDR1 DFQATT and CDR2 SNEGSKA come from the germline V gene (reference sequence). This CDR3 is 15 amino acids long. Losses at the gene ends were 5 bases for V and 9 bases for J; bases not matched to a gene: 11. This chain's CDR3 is CSAPSPSGGAGEQFF. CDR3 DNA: TGCAGTGCTCCTAGCCCTAGCGGGGGGGCAGGTGAGCAGTTCTTC.

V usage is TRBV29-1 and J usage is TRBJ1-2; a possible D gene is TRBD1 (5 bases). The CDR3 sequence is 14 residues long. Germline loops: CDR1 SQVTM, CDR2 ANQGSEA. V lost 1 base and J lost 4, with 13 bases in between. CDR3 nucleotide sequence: TGCAGCGTTGAAGGGAGGGGAAGAGGCTATGGCTACACCTTC. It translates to CSVEGRGRGYGYTF.

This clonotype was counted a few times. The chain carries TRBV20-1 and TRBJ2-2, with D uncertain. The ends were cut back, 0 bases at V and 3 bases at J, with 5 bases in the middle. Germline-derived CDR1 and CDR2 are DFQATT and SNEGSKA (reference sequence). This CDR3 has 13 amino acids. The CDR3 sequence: CSARDPDTGELFF. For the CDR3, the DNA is TGCAGTGCTAGAGACCCCGACACCGGGGAGCTGTTTTTT.

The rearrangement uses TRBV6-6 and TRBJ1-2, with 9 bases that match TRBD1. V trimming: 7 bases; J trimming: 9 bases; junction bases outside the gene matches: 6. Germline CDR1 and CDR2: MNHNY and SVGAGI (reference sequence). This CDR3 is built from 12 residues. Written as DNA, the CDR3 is TGTGCCAGCACCAGAGGACAGGGGAGCTACACCTTC. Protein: CASTRGQGSYTF.

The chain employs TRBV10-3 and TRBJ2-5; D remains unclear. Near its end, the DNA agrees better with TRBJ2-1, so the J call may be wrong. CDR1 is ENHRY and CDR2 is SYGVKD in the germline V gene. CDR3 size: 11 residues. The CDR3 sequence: CAIRAINEQFF. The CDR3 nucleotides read TGTGCCATCAGAGCGATTAATGAGCAGTTCTTC.

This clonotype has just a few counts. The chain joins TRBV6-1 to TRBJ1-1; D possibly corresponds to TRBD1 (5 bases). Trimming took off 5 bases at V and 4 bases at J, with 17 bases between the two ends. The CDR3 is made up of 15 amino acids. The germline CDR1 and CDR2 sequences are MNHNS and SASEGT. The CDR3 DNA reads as TGTGCCAGCAGTCCCCGGGGCGGTCGGGTCACTGAAGCTTTCTTT. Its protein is CASSPRGGRVTEAFF.

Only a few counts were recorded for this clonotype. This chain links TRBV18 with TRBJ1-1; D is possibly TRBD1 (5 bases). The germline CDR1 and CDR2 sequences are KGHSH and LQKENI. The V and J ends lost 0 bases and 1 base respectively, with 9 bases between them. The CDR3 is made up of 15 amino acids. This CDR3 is CASSPPGTENTEAFF. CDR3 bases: TGTGCCAGCTCACCACCTGGGACGGAGAACACTGAAGCTTTCTTT.

The CDR3 DNA reads TGTGCCAGCAGTTTATCGGGGGGGGTCCGTCAGCCCCAGCATTTT. This translates into CASSLSGGVRQPQHF. The chain employs TRBV27 and TRBJ1-5, with a possible D match to TRBD1 (5 bases). Trimming cost V 0 bases and J 6 bases, with 12 bases left between them. Germline values: CDR1 MNHEY, CDR2 SMNVEV (reference sequence). This CDR3 comprises 15 residues.

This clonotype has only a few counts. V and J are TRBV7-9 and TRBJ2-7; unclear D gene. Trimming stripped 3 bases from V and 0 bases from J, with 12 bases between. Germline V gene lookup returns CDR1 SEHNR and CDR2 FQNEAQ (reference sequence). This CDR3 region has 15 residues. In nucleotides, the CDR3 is TGTGCCAGCAGCTTGGGCGGAATGGCCTCCTACGAGCAGTACTTC. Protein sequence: CASSLGGMASYEQYF.

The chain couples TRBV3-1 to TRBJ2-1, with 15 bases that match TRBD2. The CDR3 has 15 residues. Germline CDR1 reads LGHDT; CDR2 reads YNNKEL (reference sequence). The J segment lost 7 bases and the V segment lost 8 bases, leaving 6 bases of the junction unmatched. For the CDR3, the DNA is TGTGCCAGCCGGGGACTAGCGGGGGGAGGAAATGAGCAGTTCTTC. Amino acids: CASRGLAGGGNEQFF.

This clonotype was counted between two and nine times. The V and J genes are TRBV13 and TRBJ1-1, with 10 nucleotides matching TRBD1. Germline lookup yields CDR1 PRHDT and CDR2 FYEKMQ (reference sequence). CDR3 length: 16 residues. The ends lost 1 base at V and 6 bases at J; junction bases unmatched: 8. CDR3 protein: CASSLVTGTGAAEAFF. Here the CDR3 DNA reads TGTGCCAGCAGCTTAGTTACCGGGACAGGGGCCGCTGAAGCTTTCTTT.

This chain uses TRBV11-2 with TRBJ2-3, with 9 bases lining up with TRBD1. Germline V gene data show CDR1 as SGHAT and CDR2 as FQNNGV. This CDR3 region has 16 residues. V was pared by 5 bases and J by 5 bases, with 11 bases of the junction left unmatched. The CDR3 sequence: CASSKTTGGEGDTQYF. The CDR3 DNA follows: TGTGCCAGCAGCAAAACCACAGGGGGCGAGGGAGATACGCAGTATTTT.

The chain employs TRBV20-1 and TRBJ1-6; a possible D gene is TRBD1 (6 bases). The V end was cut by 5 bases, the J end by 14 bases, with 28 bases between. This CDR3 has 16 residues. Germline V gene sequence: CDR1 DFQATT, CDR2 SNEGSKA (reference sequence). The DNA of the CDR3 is TGCAGTGCTCACAATCCTCAGGGGAGCTCTGGGGGGACCCTCCACTTT. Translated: CSAHNPQGSSGGTLHF.

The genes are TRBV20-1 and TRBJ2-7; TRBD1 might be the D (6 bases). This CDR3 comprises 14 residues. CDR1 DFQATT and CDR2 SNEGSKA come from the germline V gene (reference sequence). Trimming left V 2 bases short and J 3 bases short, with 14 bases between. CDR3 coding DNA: TGCAGTGCTAGACCTGTACAGGGTTTCTACGAGCAGTACTTC. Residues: CSARPVQGFYEQYF.

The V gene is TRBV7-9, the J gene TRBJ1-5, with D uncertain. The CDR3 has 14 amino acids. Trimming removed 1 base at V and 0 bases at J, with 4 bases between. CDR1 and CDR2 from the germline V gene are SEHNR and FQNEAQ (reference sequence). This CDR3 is CASSLDISNQPQHF. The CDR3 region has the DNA TGTGCCAGCAGCTTAGACATTAGCAATCAGCCCCAGCATTTT.

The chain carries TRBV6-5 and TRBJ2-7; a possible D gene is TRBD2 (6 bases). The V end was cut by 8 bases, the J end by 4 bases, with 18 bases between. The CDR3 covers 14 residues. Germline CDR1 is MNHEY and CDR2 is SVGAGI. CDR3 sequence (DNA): TGTGCCAGCCGGTTGAACGGGGGTAGATACGAGCAGTACTTC. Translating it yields CASRLNGGRYEQYF.

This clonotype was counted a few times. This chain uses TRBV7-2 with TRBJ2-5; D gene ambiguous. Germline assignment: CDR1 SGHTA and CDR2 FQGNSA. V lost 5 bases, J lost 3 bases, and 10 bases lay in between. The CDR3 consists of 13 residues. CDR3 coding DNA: TGTGCCAGCAGCCCCCCGTCGAAAGAGACCCAGTACTTC. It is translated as CASSPPSKETQYF.